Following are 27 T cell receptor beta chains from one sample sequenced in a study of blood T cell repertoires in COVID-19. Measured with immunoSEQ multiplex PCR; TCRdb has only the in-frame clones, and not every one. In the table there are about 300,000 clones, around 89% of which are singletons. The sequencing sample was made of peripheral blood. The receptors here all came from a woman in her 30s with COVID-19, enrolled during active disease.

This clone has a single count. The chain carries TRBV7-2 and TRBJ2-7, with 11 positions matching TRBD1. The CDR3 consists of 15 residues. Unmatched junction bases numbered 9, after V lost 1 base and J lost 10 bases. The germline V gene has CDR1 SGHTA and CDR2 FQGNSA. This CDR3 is CASSLEGQGARPQYF. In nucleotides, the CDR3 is TGTGCCAGCAGCTTAGAAGGACAGGGGGCGAGACCTCAGTACTTC.

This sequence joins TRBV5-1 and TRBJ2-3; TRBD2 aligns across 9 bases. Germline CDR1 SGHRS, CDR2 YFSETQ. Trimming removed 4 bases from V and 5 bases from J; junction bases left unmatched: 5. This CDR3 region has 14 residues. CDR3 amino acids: CASSSGGHEDTQYF. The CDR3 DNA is TGCGCCAGCAGCAGCGGGGGGCACGAAGATACGCAGTATTTT.

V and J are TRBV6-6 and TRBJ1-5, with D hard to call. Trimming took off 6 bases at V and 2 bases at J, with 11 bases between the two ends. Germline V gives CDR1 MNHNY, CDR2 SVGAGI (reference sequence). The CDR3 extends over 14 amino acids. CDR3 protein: CASSDRGGNQPQHF. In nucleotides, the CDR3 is TGTGCCAGCAGCGATCGGGGTGGCAATCAGCCCCAGCATTTT.

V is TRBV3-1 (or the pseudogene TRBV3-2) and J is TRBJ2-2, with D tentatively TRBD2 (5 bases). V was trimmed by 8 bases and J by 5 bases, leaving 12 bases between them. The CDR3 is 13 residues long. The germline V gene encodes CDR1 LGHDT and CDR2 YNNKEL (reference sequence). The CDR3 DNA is TGTGCCAGCGACCCCGGGGTAACCGGGGAGCTGTTTTTT. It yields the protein CASDPGVTGELFF.

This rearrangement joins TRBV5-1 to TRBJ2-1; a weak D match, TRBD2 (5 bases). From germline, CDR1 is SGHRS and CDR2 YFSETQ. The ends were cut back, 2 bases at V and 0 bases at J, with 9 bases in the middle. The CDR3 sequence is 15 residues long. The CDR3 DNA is TGCGCCAGCAGCTTAGTAGACTACTCCTACAATGAGCAGTTCTTC. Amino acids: CASSLVDYSYNEQFF.

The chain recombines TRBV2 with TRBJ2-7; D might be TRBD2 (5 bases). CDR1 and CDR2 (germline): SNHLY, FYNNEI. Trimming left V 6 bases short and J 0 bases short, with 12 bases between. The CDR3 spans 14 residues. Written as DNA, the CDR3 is TGTGCCAGCAGCGCGGGCCAGATCTCCTACGAGCAGTACTTC. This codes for CASSAGQISYEQYF.

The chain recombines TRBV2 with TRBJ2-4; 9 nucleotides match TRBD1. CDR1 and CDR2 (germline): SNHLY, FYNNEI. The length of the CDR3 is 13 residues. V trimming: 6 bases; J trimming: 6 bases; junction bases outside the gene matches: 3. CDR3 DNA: TGTGCCAGCAGCCGGGGACAGGGAAACATTCAGTACTTC. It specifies CASSRGQGNIQYF.

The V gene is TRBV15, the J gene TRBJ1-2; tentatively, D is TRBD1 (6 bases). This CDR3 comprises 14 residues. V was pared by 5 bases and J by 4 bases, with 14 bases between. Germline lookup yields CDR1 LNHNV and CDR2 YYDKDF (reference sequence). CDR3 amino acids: CATSWGRALYGYTF. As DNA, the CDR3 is TGTGCCACCAGCTGGGGGCGGGCTCTCTATGGCTACACCTTC.

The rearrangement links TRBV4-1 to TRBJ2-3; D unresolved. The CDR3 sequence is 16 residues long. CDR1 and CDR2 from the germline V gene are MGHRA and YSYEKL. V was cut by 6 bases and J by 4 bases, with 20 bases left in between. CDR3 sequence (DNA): TGCGCCAGCAGTCCTGCGACCGAGGTCGTATCAGATACGCAGTATTTT. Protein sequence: CASSPATEVVSDTQYF.

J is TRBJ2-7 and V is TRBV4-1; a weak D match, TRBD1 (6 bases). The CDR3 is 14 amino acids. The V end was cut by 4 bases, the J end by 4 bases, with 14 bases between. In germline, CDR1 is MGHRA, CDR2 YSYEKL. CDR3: CASSPQGKSYEQYF. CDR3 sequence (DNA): TGCGCCAGCAGCCCTCAGGGGAAGTCTTACGAGCAGTACTTC.

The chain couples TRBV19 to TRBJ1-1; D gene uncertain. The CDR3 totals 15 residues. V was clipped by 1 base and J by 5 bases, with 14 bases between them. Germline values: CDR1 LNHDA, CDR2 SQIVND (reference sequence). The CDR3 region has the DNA TGTGCCAGTAGTATAGTTGCGGGCCCTCTGACTGAAGCTTTCTTT. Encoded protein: CASSIVAGPLTEAFF.

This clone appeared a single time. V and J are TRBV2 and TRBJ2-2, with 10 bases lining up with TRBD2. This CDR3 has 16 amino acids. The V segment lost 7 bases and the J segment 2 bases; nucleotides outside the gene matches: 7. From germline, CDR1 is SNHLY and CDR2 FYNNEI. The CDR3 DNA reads TGTGCCAGCAAAGGAGCTAGCGGGGGAAACACCGGGGAGCTGTTTTTT. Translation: CASKGASGGNTGELFF. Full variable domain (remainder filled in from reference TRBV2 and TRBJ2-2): EPEVTQTPSHQVTQMGQEVILRCVPISNHLYFYWYRQILGQKVEFLVSFYNNEISEKSEIFDDQFSVERPDGSNFTLKIRSTKLEDSAMYFCASKGASGGNTGELFFGEGSRLTVL.

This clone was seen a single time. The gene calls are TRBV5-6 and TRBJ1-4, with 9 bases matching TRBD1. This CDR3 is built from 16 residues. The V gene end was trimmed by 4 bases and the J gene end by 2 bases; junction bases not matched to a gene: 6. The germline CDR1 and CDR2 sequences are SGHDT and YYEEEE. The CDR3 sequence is CASSAGQGGTNEKLFF. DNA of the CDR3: TGTGCCAGCAGCGCGGGACAGGGAGGCACTAATGAAAAACTGTTTTTT.

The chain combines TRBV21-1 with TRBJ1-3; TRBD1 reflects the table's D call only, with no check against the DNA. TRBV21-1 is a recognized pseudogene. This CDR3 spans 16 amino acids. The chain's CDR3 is CASKARTGVVGNTIYF. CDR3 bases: TGTGCCAGCAAAGCCCGGACAGGGGTGGTTGGAAACACCATATATTTT.

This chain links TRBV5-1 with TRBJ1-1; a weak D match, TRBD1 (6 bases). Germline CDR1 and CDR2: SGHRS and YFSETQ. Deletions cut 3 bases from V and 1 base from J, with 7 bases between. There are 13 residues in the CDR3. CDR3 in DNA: TGCGCCAGCAGCTGGGGACAGAACACTGAAGCTTTCTTT. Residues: CASSWGQNTEAFF.

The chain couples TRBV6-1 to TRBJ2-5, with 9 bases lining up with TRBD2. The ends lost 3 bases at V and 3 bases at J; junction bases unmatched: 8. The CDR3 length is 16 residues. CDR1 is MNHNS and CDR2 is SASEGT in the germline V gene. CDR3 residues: CASSDMLAGDKETQYF. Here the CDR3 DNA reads TGTGCCAGCAGTGATATGTTAGCGGGGGACAAAGAGACCCAGTACTTC.

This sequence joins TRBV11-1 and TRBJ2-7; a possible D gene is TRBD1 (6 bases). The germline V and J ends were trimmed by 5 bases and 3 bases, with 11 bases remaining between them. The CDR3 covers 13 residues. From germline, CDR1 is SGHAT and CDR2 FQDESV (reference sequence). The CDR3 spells CASSPRGNYEQYF. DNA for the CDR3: TGTGCCAGCAGCCCCAGGGGCAACTACGAGCAGTACTTC.

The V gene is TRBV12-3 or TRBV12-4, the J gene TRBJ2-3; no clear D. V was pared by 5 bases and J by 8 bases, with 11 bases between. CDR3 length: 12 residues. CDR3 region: CASSLDGSTQYF. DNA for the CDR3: TGTGCCAGCAGTCTAGACGGGTCTACGCAGTATTTT.

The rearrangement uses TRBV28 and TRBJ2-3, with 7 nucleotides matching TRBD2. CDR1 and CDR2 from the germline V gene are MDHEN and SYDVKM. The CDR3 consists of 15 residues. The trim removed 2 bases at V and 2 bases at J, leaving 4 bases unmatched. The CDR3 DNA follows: TGTGCCAGCAGTTTAGCGGGGGAGATCACAGATACGCAGTATTTT. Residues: CASSLAGEITDTQYF.

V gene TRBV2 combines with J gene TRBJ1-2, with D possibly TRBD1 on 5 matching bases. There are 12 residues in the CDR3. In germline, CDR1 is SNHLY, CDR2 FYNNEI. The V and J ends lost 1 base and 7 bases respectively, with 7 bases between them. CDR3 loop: CASSEGGVGYTF. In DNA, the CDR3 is TGTGCCAGCAGTGAAGGGGGGGTTGGCTACACCTTC.

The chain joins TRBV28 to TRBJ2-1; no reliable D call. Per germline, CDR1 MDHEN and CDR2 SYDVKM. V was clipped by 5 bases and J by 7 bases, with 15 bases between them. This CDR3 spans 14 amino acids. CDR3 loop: CASSELVSSNEQFF. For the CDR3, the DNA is TGTGCCAGCAGTGAGTTGGTGTCTTCGAATGAGCAGTTCTTC.

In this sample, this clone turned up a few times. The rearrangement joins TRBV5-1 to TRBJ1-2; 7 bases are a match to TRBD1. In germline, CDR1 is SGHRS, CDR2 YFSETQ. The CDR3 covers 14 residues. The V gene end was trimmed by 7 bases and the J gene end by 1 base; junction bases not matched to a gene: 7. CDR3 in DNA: TGCGCCAGCGCGCCAACAGGGGTTAACTATGGCTACACCTTC. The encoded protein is CASAPTGVNYGYTF.

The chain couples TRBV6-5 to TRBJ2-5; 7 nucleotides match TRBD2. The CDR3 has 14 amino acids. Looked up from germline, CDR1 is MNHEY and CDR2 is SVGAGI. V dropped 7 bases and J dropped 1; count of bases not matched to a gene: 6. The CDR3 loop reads CASIAGRVQETQYF. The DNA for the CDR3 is TGTGCCAGCATAGCGGGCAGGGTCCAAGAGACCCAGTACTTC.

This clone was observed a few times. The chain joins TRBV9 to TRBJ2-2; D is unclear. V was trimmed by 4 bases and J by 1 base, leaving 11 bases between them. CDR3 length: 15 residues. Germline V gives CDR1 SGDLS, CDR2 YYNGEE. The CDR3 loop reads CASSPVAGNTGELFF. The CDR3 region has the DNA TGTGCCAGCAGCCCCGTGGCAGGGAACACCGGGGAGCTGTTTTTT.

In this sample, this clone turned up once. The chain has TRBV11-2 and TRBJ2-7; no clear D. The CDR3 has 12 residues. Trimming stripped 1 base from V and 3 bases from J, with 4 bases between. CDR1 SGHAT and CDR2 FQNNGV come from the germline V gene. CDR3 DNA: TGTGCCAGCAGCTTAGGCAGCTACGAGCAGTACGTC. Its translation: CASSLGSYEQYV.

CDR3: CASNRLAGETQYF. The CDR3 nucleotides are TGTGCCAGCAATAGACTAGCAGGAGAGACCCAGTACTTC. This sequence joins TRBV6-5 and TRBJ2-5, with 7 bases matching TRBD2. CDR3 length: 13 amino acids. CDR1 MNHEY and CDR2 SVGAGI come from the germline V gene. With 7 bases clipped from V and 4 bases from J, the junction kept 6 bases outside the gene matches.

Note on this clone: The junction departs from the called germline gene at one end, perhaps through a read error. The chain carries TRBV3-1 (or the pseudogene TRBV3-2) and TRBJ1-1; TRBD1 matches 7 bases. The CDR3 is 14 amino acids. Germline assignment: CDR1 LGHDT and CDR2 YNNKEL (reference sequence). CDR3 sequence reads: CASSRMTGMTEAFF. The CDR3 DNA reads TGTGCCAGCAGCCGAATGACAGGGATGACTGAGGCTTTCTTT.